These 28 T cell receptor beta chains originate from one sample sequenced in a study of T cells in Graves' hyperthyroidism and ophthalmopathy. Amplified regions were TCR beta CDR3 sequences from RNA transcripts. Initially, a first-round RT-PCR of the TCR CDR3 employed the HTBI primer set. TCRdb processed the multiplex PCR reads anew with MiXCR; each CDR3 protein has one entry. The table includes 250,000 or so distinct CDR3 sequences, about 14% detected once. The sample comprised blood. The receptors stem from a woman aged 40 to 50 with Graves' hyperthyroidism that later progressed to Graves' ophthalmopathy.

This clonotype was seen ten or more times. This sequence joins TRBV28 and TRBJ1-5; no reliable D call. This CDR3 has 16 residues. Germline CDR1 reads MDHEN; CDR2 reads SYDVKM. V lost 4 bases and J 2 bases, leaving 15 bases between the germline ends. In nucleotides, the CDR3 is TGTGCCAGCAGTTACCGGGCCCTAAGGGGCAATCAGCCCCAGCATTTT. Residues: CASSYRALRGNQPQHF.

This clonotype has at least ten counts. The CDR3, as DNA: TGTGCCAGCACCCCCGAGCACGGAAGGGACACTGAAGCTTTCTTT. Its translation: CASTPEHGRDTEAFF. The chain is built from TRBV28 and TRBJ1-1; D not resolved. The CDR3 runs to 15 residues. V was trimmed by 7 bases and J by 3 bases, leaving 18 bases between them. Germline CDR1 MDHEN, CDR2 SYDVKM.

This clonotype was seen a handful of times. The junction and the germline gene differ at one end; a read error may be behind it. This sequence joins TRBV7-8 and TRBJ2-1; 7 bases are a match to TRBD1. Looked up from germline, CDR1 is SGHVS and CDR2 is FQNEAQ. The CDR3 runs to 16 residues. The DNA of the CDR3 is TGTGCCAGCGGCTTCCTCCAGGGGGTCCACTACAATGAGCAGTTCTTC. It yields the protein CASGFLQGVHYNEQFF.

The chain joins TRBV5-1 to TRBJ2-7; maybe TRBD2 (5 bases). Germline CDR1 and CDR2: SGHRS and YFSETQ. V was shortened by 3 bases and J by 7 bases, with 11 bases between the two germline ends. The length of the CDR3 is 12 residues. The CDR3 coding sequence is TGCGCCAGCAGCTCGGCTAAGCGGGAGCAGTACTTC. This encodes CASSSAKREQYF.

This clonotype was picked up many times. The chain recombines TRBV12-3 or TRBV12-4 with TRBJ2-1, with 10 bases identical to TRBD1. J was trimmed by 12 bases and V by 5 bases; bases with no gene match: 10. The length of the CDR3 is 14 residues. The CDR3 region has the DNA TGTGCCAGCAGTCCCAATCCCGGACAGGGGGTGCAGTTCTTC. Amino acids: CASSPNPGQGVQFF.

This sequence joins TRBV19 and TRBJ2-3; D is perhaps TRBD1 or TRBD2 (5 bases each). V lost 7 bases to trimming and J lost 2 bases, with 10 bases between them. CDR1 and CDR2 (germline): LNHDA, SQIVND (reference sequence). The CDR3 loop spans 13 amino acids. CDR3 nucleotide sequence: TGTGCCAGTAACGAGGGGTACACAGATACGCAGTATTTT. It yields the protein CASNEGYTDTQYF.

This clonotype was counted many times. The CDR3 region has the DNA TGTGCCAGCAGCCTACACCGGGGACTAGCGGGAGGACTAGTAGAGTACTTC. This codes for CASSLHRGLAGGLVEYF. The V call is TRBV11-1, the J call TRBJ2-5; 15 positions match TRBD2. Trimming removed 5 bases from V and 12 bases from J; junction bases left unmatched: 16. This CDR3 is 17 amino acids long. The V gene's germline CDR1 is SGHAT and CDR2 FQDESV (reference sequence). Based on the CDR3 plus reference TRBV11-1 and TRBJ2-5, the full variable domain is EAEVAQSPRYKITEKSQAVAFWCDPISGHATLYWYRQILGQGPELLVQFQDESVVDDSQLPKDRFSAERLKGVDSTLKIQPAELGDSAMYLCASSLHRGLAGGLVEYFGPGTRLLVL.

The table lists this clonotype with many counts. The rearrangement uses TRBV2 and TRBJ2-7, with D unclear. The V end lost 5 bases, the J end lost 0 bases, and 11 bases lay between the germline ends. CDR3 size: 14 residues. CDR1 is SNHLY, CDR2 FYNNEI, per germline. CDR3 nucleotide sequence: TGTGCCAGCAGTCCTCATTTAGCCTCCTACGAGCAGTACTTC. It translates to CASSPHLASYEQYF. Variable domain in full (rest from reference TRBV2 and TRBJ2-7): EPEVTQTPSHQVTQMGQEVILRCVPISNHLYFYWYRQILGQKVEFLVSFYNNEISEKSEIFDDQFSVERPDGSNFTLKIRSTKLEDSAMYFCASSPHLASYEQYFGPGTRLTVT.

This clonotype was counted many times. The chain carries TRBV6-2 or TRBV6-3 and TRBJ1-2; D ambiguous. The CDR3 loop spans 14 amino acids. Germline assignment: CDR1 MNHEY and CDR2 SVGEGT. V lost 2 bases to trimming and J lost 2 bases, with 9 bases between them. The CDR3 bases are TGTGCCAGCAGTTACCGGGGAAGGAACTATGGCTACACCTTC. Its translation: CASSYRGRNYGYTF.

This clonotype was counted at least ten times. CDR3 in DNA: TGCGCCAGCAGTGAAACGGGACTAGCGCACTCCTACAATGAGCAGTTCTTC. It translates to CASSETGLAHSYNEQFF. V and J are TRBV10-1 and TRBJ2-1; 10 bases are shared with TRBD2. This CDR3 spans 17 amino acids. V dropped 3 bases and J dropped 0; count of bases not matched to a gene: 5. In germline, CDR1 is WNHNN, CDR2 SYGVQD (reference sequence).

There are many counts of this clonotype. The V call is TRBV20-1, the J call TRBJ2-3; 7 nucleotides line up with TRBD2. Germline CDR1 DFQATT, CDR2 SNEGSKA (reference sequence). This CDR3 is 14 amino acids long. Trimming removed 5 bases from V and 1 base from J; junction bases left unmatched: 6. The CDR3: CSAPSGIGTDTQYF. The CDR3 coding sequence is TGCAGTGCTCCGAGCGGGATCGGCACAGATACGCAGTATTTT.

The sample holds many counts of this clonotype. The CDR3 loop is CASSLSIALGGEDTQYF. CDR3 bases: TGTGCCAGCAGTTTATCGATCGCGTTGGGTGGCGAGGATACGCAGTATTTT. This sequence joins TRBV27 and TRBJ2-3; D remains unclear. The CDR3 length is 17 residues. Between the trimmed V and J ends, which lost 0 bases and 6 bases, there was a span of 19 bases. Looked up from germline, CDR1 is MNHEY and CDR2 is SMNVEV (reference sequence).

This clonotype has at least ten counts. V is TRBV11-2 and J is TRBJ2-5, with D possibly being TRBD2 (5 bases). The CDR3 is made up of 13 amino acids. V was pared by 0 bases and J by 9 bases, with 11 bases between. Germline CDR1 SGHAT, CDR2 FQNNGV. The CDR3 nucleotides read TGTGCCAGCAGCTTAGATTCGAGGAGGTCCCAGTACTTC. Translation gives CASSLDSRRSQYF.

CDR3 nucleotides: TGTGCCAGCAGGGCCGACAGGGCTACTGAAGCTTTCTTT. The encoded protein is CASRADRATEAFF. The V call is TRBV3-1, the J call TRBJ1-1; 7 bases fit TRBD1. This CDR3 region has 13 residues. The germline V gene encodes CDR1 LGHDT and CDR2 YNNKEL (reference sequence). The trim removed 6 bases at V and 5 bases at J, leaving 6 bases unmatched.

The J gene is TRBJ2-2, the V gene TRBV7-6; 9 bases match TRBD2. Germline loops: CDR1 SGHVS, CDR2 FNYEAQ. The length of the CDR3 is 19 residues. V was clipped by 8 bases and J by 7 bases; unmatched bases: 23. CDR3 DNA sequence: TGTGCCAGCCTCGCAACAATAAGCGGGGCGGGAGGGCCCGACGGGGAGCTGTTTTTT. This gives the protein CASLATISGAGGPDGELFF.

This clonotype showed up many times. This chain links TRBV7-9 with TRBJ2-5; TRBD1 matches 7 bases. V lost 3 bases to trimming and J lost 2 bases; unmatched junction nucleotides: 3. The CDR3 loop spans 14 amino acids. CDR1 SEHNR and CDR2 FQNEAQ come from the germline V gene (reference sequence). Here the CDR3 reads CASSLGRGQETQYF. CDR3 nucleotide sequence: TGTGCCAGCAGCTTGGGCAGGGGGCAAGAGACCCAGTACTTC. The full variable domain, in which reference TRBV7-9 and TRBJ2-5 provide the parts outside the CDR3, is DTGVSQNPRHKITKRGQNVTFRCDPISEHNRLYWYRQTLGQGPEFLTYFQNEAQLEKSRLLSDRFSAERPKGSFSTLEIQRTEQGDSAMYLCASSLGRGQETQYFGPGTRLLVL.

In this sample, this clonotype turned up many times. The CDR3 reads CASSRRYTGELFF. The DNA of the CDR3 is TGTGCCAGCAGTCGACGGTACACCGGGGAGCTGTTTTTT. The chain employs TRBV6-1 and TRBJ2-2, with D unresolved. The V and J ends lost 5 bases and 3 bases respectively, with 7 bases between them. The CDR3 contains 13 residues. From germline, CDR1 is MNHNS and CDR2 SASEGT.

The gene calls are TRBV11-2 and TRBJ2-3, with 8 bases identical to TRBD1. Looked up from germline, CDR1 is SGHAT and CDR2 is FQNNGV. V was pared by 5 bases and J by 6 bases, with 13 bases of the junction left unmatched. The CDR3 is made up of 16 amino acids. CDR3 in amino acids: CASSPIPGQVGDTQYF. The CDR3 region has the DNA TGTGCCAGCAGCCCAATACCGGGACAGGTCGGGGATACGCAGTATTTT.

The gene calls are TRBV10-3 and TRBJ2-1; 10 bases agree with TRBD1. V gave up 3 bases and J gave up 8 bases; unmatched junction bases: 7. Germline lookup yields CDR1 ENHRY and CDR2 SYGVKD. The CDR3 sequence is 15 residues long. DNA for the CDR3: TGTGCCATCAGTGAATCGGGACAGGGGTCTGATGAGCAGTTCTTC. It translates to CAISESGQGSDEQFF.

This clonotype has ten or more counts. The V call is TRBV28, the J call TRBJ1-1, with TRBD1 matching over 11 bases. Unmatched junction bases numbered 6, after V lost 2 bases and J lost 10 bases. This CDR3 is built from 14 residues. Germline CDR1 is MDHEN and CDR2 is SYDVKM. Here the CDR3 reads CASSLKGTGGRAFF. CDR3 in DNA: TGTGCCAGCAGTTTAAAAGGGACAGGGGGGAGAGCTTTCTTT.

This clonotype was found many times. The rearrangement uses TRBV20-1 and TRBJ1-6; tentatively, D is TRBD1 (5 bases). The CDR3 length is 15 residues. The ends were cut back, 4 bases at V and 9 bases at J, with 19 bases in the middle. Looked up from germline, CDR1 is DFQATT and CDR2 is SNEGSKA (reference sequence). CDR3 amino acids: CSATRGGGVASPLHF. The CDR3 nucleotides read TGCAGTGCTACCCGCGGGGGAGGTGTAGCTTCACCCCTCCACTTT.

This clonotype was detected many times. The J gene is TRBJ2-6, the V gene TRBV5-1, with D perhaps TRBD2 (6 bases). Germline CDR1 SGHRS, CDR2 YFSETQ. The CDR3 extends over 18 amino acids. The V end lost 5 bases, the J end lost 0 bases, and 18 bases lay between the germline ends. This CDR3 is CASSPPGTRGSGANVLTF. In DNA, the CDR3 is TGCGCCAGCAGTCCCCCTGGGACTCGCGGCTCTGGGGCCAACGTCCTGACTTTC. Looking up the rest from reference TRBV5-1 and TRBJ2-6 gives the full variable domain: KAGVTQTPRYLIKTRGQQVTLSCSPISGHRSVSWYQQTPGQGLQFLFEYFSETQRNKGNFPGRFSGRQFSNSRSEMNVSTLELGDSALYLCASSPPGTRGSGANVLTFGAGSRLTVL.

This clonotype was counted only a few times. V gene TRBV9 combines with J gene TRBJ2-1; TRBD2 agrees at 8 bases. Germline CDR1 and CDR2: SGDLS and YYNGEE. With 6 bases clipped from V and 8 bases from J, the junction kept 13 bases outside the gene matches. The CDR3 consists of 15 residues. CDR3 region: CASTPGTRVFDEQFF. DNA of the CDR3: TGTGCCAGCACCCCGGGGACTAGGGTTTTTGATGAGCAGTTCTTC.

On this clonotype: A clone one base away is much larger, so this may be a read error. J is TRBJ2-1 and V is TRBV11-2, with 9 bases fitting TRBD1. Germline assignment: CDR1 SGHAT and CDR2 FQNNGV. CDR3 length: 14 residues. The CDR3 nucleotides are TGTGCCAGCAGCCCGACGACAGGGGGAAATGGGCAGTTCTTC. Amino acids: CASSPTTGGNGQFF. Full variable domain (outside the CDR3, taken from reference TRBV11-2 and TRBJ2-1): EAGVAQSPRYKIIEKRQSVAFWCNPISGHATLYWYQQILGQGPKLLIQFQNNGVVDDSQLPKDRFSAERLKGVDSTLKIQPAKLEDSAVYLCASSPTTGGNGQFFGPGTRLTVL.

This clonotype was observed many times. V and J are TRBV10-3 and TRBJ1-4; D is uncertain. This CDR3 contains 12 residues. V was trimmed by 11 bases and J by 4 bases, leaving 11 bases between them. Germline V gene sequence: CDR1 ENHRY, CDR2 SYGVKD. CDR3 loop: CASGLSNEKLFF. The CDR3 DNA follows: TGTGCCTCCGGACTGAGTAATGAAAAACTGTTTTTT.

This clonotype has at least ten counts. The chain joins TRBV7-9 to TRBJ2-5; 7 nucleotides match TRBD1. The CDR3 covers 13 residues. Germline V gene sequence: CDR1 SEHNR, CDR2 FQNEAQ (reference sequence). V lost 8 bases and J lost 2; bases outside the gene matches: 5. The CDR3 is CASRRGTQETQYF. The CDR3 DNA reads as TGTGCCAGCCGCAGGGGGACACAAGAGACCCAGTACTTC.

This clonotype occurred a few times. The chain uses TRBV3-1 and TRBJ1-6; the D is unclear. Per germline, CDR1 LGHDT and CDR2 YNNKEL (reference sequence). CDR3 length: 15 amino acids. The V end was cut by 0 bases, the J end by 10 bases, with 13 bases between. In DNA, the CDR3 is TGTGCCAGCAGCCAAGATTGGTGGAGAGGGTCACCCCTCCACTTT. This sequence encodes CASSQDWWRGSPLHF.

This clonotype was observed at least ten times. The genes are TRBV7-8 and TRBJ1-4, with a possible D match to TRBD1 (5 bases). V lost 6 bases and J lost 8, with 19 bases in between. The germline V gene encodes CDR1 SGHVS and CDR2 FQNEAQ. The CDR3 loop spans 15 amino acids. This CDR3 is CASSTGGRKGEKLFF. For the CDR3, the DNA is TGTGCCAGCAGTACAGGTGGCAGGAAGGGAGAAAAACTGTTTTTT.